This is a list of T cell receptor beta chains from one sample in a study of technical replicates of blood from a handful of donors. TCRdb keeps only in-frame clones here, not all; method: immunoSEQ multiplex PCR. The data contain 65,000 to 80,000 clones, 95% to 99% of them singletons. Specimen: T cells isolated from PBMCs. The receptors shown here come from a human donor in good health. Both conserved end residues are part of each CDR3. The order of the fields is J gene, clone size, D gene, V gene, CDR3 protein, CDR3 DNA. The D gene is left open where the match is weak. Where a row states a size, it is once, few, many or the class of an expanded clone; other rows omit it.

j_call: TRBJ1-5; clone_size: -; d_call: -; v_call: TRBV4-1; cdr3_aa: CASSQDLRLDSPRYSNQPQHF; cdr3_nt: TGCGCCAGCAGCCAAGATCTCAGGCTAGACAGCCCACGTTATAGCAATCAGCCCCAGCATTTT
j_call: TRBJ2-7; clone_size: -; d_call: TRBD2; v_call: TRBV11-1; cdr3_aa: CASSLVAGPYEQYF; cdr3_nt: TGTGCCAGCAGCTTAGTAGCGGGACCCTACGAGCAGTACTTC
j_call: TRBJ2-1; clone_size: -; d_call: TRBD2; v_call: TRBV10-3; cdr3_aa: CAISLGGREYNEQFF; cdr3_nt: TGTGCCATCAGTTTGGGCGGGAGGGAATACAATGAGCAGTTCTTC
j_call: TRBJ2-1; clone_size: once; d_call: TRBD2; v_call: TRBV9; cdr3_aa: CASSALGGGSYNEQFF; cdr3_nt: TGTGCCAGCAGCGCCCTAGGCGGGGGATCCTACAATGAGCAGTTCTTC
j_call: TRBJ2-2; clone_size: -; d_call: -; v_call: TRBV28; cdr3_aa: CASTELQGGELFF; cdr3_nt: TGTGCCAGCACCGAATTACAGGGTGGGGAGCTGTTTTTT
j_call: TRBJ1-5; clone_size: -; d_call: TRBD1; v_call: TRBV6-1; cdr3_aa: CASSSGTDSNQPQHF; cdr3_nt: TGTGCCAGCAGTTCCGGGACAGATAGCAATCAGCCCCAGCATTTT
j_call: TRBJ2-7; clone_size: -; d_call: TRBD2; v_call: TRBV7-9; cdr3_aa: CASNDQGGPTYEQYF; cdr3_nt: TGTGCCAGCAACGATCAGGGAGGGCCAACCTACGAGCAGTACTTC
j_call: TRBJ2-3; clone_size: -; d_call: -; v_call: TRBV5-1; cdr3_aa: CASSVLGGGTDTQYF; cdr3_nt: TGCGCCAGCAGCGTTTTGGGCGGAGGGACAGATACGCAGTATTTT
j_call: TRBJ2-3; clone_size: -; d_call: -; v_call: TRBV9; cdr3_aa: CASSVGVSASTDTQYF; cdr3_nt: TGTGCCAGCAGCGTAGGGGTTAGCGCTAGCACAGATACGCAGTATTTT
j_call: TRBJ2-3; clone_size: -; d_call: TRBD1; v_call: TRBV6-5; cdr3_aa: CASSYYRGLVDTQYF; cdr3_nt: TGTGCCAGCAGCTATTACAGGGGGCTGGTAGATACGCAGTATTTT
j_call: TRBJ1-2; clone_size: -; d_call: -; v_call: TRBV7-9; cdr3_aa: CASSFGGQSHYGYTF; cdr3_nt: TGTGCCAGCAGCTTCGGTGGGCAGAGTCACTATGGCTACACCTTC
j_call: TRBJ2-2; clone_size: -; d_call: TRBD2; v_call: TRBV7-3; cdr3_aa: CASSLGLAGATGELFF; cdr3_nt: TGTGCCAGCAGCCTAGGACTAGCGGGAGCCACCGGGGAGCTGTTTTTT
j_call: TRBJ1-5; clone_size: -; d_call: TRBD1; v_call: TRBV27; cdr3_aa: CASSSGTGVNQPQHF; cdr3_nt: TGTGCCAGCAGTTCCGGGACAGGTGTTAATCAGCCCCAGCATTTT
j_call: TRBJ2-1; clone_size: -; d_call: -; v_call: TRBV5-8; cdr3_aa: CASRRDLADMYNEQFF; cdr3_nt: TGTGCCAGCAGGCGGGACCTGGCAGATATGTACAATGAGCAGTTCTTC